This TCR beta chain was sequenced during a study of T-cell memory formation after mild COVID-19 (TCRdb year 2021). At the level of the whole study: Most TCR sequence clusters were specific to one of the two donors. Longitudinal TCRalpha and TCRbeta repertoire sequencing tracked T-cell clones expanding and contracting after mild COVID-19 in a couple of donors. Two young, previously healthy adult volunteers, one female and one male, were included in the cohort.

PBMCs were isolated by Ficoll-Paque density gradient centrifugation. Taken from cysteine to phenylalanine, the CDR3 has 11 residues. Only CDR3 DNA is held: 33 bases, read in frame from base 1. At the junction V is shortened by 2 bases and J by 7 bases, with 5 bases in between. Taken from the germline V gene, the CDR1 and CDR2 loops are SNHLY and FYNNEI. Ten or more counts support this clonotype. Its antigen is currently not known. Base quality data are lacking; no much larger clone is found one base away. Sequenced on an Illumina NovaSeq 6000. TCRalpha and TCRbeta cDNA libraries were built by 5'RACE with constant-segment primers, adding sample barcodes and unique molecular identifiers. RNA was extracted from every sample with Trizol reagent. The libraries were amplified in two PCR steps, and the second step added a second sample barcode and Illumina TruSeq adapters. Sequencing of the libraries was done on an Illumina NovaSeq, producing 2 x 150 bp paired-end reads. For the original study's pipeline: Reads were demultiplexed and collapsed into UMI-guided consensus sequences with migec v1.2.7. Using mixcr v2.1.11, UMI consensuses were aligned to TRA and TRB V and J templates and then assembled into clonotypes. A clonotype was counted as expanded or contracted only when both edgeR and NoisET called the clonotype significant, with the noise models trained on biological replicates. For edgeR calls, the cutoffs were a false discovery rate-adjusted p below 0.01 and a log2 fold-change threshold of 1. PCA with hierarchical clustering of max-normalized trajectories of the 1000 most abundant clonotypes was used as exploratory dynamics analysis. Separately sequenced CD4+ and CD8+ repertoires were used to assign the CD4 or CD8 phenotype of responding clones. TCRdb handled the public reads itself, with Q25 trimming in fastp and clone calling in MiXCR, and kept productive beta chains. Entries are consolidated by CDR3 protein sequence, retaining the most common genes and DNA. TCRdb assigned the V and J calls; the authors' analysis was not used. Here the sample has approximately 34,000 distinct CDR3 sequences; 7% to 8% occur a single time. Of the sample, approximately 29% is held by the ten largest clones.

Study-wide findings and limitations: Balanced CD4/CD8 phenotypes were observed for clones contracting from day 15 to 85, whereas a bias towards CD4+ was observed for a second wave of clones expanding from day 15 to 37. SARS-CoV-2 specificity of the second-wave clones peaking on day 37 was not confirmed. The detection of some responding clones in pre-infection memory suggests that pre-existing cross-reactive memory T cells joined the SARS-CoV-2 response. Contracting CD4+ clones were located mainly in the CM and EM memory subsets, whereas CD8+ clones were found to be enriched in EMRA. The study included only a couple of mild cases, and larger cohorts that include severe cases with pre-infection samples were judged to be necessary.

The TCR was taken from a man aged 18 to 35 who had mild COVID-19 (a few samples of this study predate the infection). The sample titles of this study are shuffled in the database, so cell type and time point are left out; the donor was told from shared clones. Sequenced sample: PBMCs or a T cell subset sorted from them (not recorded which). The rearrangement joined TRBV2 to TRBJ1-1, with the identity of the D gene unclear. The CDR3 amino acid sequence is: CASSERGEAFF. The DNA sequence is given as TGTGCCAGCAGTGAACGGGGTGAAGCTTTCTTT. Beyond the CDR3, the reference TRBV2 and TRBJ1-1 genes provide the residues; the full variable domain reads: EPEVTQTPSHQVTQMGQEVILRCVPISNHLYFYWYRQILGQKVEFLVSFYNNEISEKSEIFDDQFSVERPDGSNFTLKIRSTKLEDSAMYFCASSERGEAFFGQGTRLTVV.